These 30 T cell receptor beta chains originate from one sample sequenced in a study of beta chain features in type 1 diabetes. Broader study findings: When Type 1 diabetes patients were examined, their TCRB CDR3s proved moderately but significantly shorter in all four CD4+ subsets.

No antigen has been identified for these receptors. Isolated RNA was reverse transcribed in full, so expressed TCRB transcripts were sequenced. Sequenced by immunoSEQ multiplex PCR; TCRdb stores in-frame clones only, minus some. The sample has under 300,000 clones; 15% to 20% are singletons. The sequenced material came from naive CD4+ T cells from blood. The receptors were sampled from a man aged 25 to 45 with type 1 diabetes.

In this sample, this clone turned up a few times. Distinct nucleotide sequences in the sample also encode this CDR3. The chain combines TRBV9 with TRBJ2-1, with D possibly being TRBD1 (5 bases). CDR3 length equals 14 residues. Trimming removed 0 bases from V and 4 bases from J, with 8 bases in between. Per the germline V gene, CDR1 is SGDLS and CDR2 is YYNGEE. This CDR3 reads CASSVASGYNEQFF. As DNA, the CDR3 is TGTGCCAGCAGCGTAGCTTCAGGGTACAATGAGCAGTTCTTC. The variable domain in full, completed from reference TRBV9 and TRBJ2-1, reads DSGVTQTPKHLITATGQRVTLRCSPRSGDLSVYWYQQSLDQGLQFLIQYYNGEERAKGNILERFSAQQFPDLHSELNLSSLELGDSALYFCASSVASGYNEQFFGPGTRLTVL.

In DNA, the CDR3 is TGTGCCAGCAGCACGTCCGGGACGCGTAGCGAGGAGCAGTTCTTC. Translation gives CASSTSGTRSEEQFF. The genes are TRBV9 and TRBJ2-1; possibly TRBD1 or TRBD2 for D (5 bases each). The CDR3 covers 15 residues. V dropped 4 bases and J dropped 10 bases, with 21 bases sitting between them. Germline V gene lookup returns CDR1 SGDLS and CDR2 YYNGEE.

This clone appeared a few times. The same CDR3 arises from other DNA sequences in this sample as well. CDR3 region: CASSYSGTYEQYF. CDR3 bases: TGTGCCAGCAGTTACAGCGGGACCTACGAGCAGTACTTC. The rearrangement links TRBV6-5 to TRBJ2-7; 7 positions match TRBD2. The ends lost 2 bases at V and 2 bases at J; junction bases unmatched: 0. The CDR3 totals 13 residues. CDR1 and CDR2 (germline): MNHEY, SVGAGI.

This clone has more than one count but fewer than ten. The rearrangement joins TRBV9 to TRBJ2-7; D gene uncertain. This CDR3 comprises 15 residues. The germline gives CDR1 SGDLS, CDR2 YYNGEE. Deletions cut 0 bases from V and 4 bases from J, with 14 bases between. Written as DNA, the CDR3 is TGTGCCAGCAGCGTAGCTGGAAGGACCGAGTACGAGCAGTACTTC. Translated: CASSVAGRTEYEQYF.

The chain has TRBV19 and TRBJ2-5; TRBD1 matches at 8 bases. The V segment lost 6 bases and the J segment 7 bases; nucleotides outside the gene matches: 7. CDR3 length equals 13 residues. CDR1 is LNHDA and CDR2 is SQIVND in the germline V gene (reference sequence). Here the CDR3 reads CASSPTGAMTQYF. In DNA, the CDR3 is TGTGCCAGTAGCCCGACAGGGGCCATGACCCAGTACTTC.

The chain employs TRBV13 and TRBJ2-7; 9 bases map to TRBD1. This CDR3 comprises 15 residues. The ends lost 5 bases at V and 5 bases at J; junction bases unmatched: 10. Germline V gives CDR1 PRHDT, CDR2 FYEKMQ (reference sequence). CDR3 DNA sequence: TGTGCCAGCAGCATCCGGGACAGGGTTTCCCACGAGCAGTACTTC. Amino acids: CASSIRDRVSHEQYF. Full variable domain (rest looked up from reference TRBV13 and TRBJ2-7): AAGVIQSPRHLIKEKRETATLKCYPIPRHDTVYWYQQGPGQDPQFLISFYEKMQSDKGSIPDRFSAQQFSDYHSELNMSSLELGDSALYFCASSIRDRVSHEQYFGPGTRLTVT.

This chain links TRBV15 with TRBJ2-1; D uncertain. The V gene lost 1 base and the J gene lost 1 base, with 8 bases spanning the gap. The CDR3 totals 15 residues. CDR1 is LNHNV, CDR2 YYDKDF, per germline (reference sequence). CDR3 nucleotides: TGTGCCACCAGCAGAGCCCCCCATTCCTACAATGAGCAGTTCTTC. Amino acid sequence: CATSRAPHSYNEQFF.

This clone was seen only a few times. The chain combines TRBV4-1 with TRBJ1-2; D is unclear. CDR3 length equals 13 residues. The germline V gene has CDR1 MGHRA and CDR2 YSYEKL. The V and J ends lost 0 bases and 2 bases respectively, with 4 bases between them. The DNA for the CDR3 is TGCGCCAGCAGCCAAGATCTGAACTATGGCTACACCTTC. Translated: CASSQDLNYGYTF.

This clone was observed a handful of times. The CDR3 here is CASSPPGGTDTQYF. In nucleotides, the CDR3 is TGTGCCAGCTCACCACCGGGGGGCACAGATACGCAGTATTTT. This chain links TRBV18 with TRBJ2-3; TRBD1 or TRBD2 may be the D gene (5 bases each). The CDR3 covers 14 residues. The V end lost 0 bases, the J end lost 1 base, and 5 bases lay between the germline ends. Germline V gives CDR1 KGHSH, CDR2 LQKENI.

The chain is built from TRBV29-1 and TRBJ2-1, with D possibly TRBD2 on 6 matching bases. Trimming removed 7 bases at V and 7 bases at J, with 20 bases between. The germline CDR1 and CDR2 sequences are SQVTM and ANQGSEA. CDR3 length: 14 amino acids. CDR3 sequence reads: CSARRGGRSNEQFF. CDR3 DNA sequence: TGCAGCGCCCGGAGGGGAGGTCGGAGTAATGAGCAGTTCTTC.

This clone has more than one count but fewer than ten. This chain links TRBV4-3 with TRBJ2-3, with no clear D. CDR3 size: 13 residues. V was pared by 5 bases and J by 5 bases, with 11 bases between. Per the germline V gene, CDR1 is LGHNA and CDR2 is YSLEER. The CDR3 DNA sequence: TGCGCCAGCAGCAGTTTTCAAGGAGATACGCAGTATTTT. It yields the protein CASSSFQGDTQYF.

This rearrangement joins TRBV5-1 to TRBJ1-1, with 7 bases lining up with TRBD1. Losses at the gene ends were 2 bases for V and 1 base for J; bases not matched to a gene: 2. This CDR3 contains 14 residues. Germline loops: CDR1 SGHRS, CDR2 YFSETQ. The CDR3 is CASSFGQENTEAFF. The DNA of the CDR3 is TGCGCCAGCAGCTTCGGACAGGAGAACACTGAAGCTTTCTTT.

This clone turned up a few times. This sequence joins TRBV7-2 and TRBJ2-1; D remains unclear. This CDR3 contains 15 residues. Germline V gene data show CDR1 as SGHTA and CDR2 as FQGNSA. V lost 0 bases and J lost 6, with 12 bases in between. The chain's CDR3 is CASSLAATDPNEQFF. In DNA form, the CDR3 reads TGTGCCAGCAGCTTAGCGGCCACAGACCCCAATGAGCAGTTCTTC. Complete variable domain (other parts from reference TRBV7-2 and TRBJ2-1): GAGVSQSPSNKVTEKGKDVELRCDPISGHTALYWYRQSLGQGLEFLIYFQGNSAPDKSGLPSDRFSAERTGGSVSTLTIQRTQQEDSAVYLCASSLAATDPNEQFFGPGTRLTVL.

This clone has only a few counts. The chain is built from TRBV7-2 and TRBJ2-3; D is uncertain. Germline lookup yields CDR1 SGHTA and CDR2 FQGNSA. The ends were cut back, 5 bases at V and 2 bases at J, with 11 bases in the middle. The CDR3 spans 14 residues. The CDR3 DNA reads as TGTGCCAGCAGCCCTGTAGCCTCCACAGATACGCAGTATTTT. This sequence encodes CASSPVASTDTQYF. Full variable domain (remainder filled in from reference TRBV7-2 and TRBJ2-3): GAGVSQSPSNKVTEKGKDVELRCDPISGHTALYWYRQSLGQGLEFLIYFQGNSAPDKSGLPSDRFSAERTGGSVSTLTIQRTQQEDSAVYLCASSPVASTDTQYFGPGTRLTVL.

The chain combines TRBV6-5 with TRBJ2-3, with 7 positions matching TRBD2. J gave up 2 bases and V 2 bases, and 4 bases lay outside the gene matches. This CDR3 has 15 residues. CDR1 and CDR2 (germline): MNHEY, SVGAGI. The CDR3 DNA is TGTGCCAGCAGTTACCTAGCGGTAGCCACAGATACGCAGTATTTT. Amino acid sequence: CASSYLAVATDTQYF.

This clone was observed once. The CDR3 DNA follows: TGTGCCAGCAGCGTTCTGGGACAGGGGAGCACCGGGGAGCTGTTTTTT. It translates to CASSVLGQGSTGELFF. The rearrangement joins TRBV9 to TRBJ2-2; 10 bases are a match to TRBD1. The trim removed 2 bases at V and 4 bases at J, leaving 5 bases unmatched. The CDR3 runs to 16 residues. CDR1 and CDR2 (germline): SGDLS, YYNGEE.

The rearrangement links TRBV29-1 to TRBJ2-1, with 10 bases aligning to TRBD2. Germline V gene sequence: CDR1 SQVTM, CDR2 ANQGSEA. The CDR3 sequence is 17 residues long. The ends lost 0 bases at V and 4 bases at J; junction bases unmatched: 9. Here the CDR3 reads CSVEERWLAGAYNEQFF. The DNA of the CDR3 is TGCAGCGTTGAAGAACGATGGCTAGCGGGAGCTTACAATGAGCAGTTCTTC.

The chain recombines TRBV29-1 with TRBJ2-5, with 8 positions matching TRBD2. Trimming cost V 0 bases and J 2 bases; bases outside gene matches: 8. This CDR3 spans 16 amino acids. CDR1 is SQVTM, CDR2 ANQGSEA, per germline. CDR3 DNA sequence: TGCAGCGTTGAAGATTTGTTTAGCGGGAAACAAGAGACCCAGTACTTC. Encoded protein: CSVEDLFSGKQETQYF.

V is TRBV30 and J is TRBJ1-4; D is undetermined. The V end lost 4 bases, the J end lost 7 bases, and 19 bases lay between the germline ends. Germline V gene data show CDR1 as GTSNPN and CDR2 as SVGIG (reference sequence). The CDR3 covers 15 residues. Written as DNA, the CDR3 is TGTGCCTGGAATTCGAAGTTGGCGGCGGGTGAAAAACTGTTTTTT. It yields the protein CAWNSKLAAGEKLFF.

This clone was seen more than once but under ten times. The chain carries TRBV21-1 and TRBJ2-7. TRBV21-1 is tagged as a pseudogene. The CDR3 is 15 amino acids. CDR3 coding DNA: TGTGCCAGCAGCAAAATCATCAGCACCTGGTACGAGCAGTACTTC. Translating it yields CASSKIISTWYEQYF.

The rearrangement links TRBV9 to TRBJ2-7; no definite D call. The germline CDR1 and CDR2 sequences are SGDLS and YYNGEE. The CDR3 runs to 14 residues. Between the trimmed V and J ends, which lost 2 bases and 5 bases, there was a span of 14 bases. The CDR3: CASSVGSPGDEQYF. The CDR3 nucleotides are TGTGCCAGCAGCGTTGGGTCCCCTGGAGACGAGCAGTACTTC. Full variable domain (outside the CDR3, taken from reference TRBV9 and TRBJ2-7): DSGVTQTPKHLITATGQRVTLRCSPRSGDLSVYWYQQSLDQGLQFLIQYYNGEERAKGNILERFSAQQFPDLHSELNLSSLELGDSALYFCASSVGSPGDEQYFGPGTRLTVT.

This clone was counted a few times. The genes are TRBV28 and TRBJ2-7; 9 nucleotides align to TRBD1. With V trimmed by 8 bases and J by 2 bases, 10 bases remained unmatched. The CDR3 sequence is 15 residues long. Germline V gene sequence: CDR1 MDHEN, CDR2 SYDVKM. In DNA form, the CDR3 reads TGTGCCAGCGGGTCCTTAGGACAGGGGACCTACGAGCAGTACTTC. It encodes CASGSLGQGTYEQYF.

The rearrangement joins TRBV27 to TRBJ2-7; TRBD1 aligns across 9 bases. The junction had 7 bases not matched to a gene; V was cut back by 3 bases and J by 7 bases. The length of the CDR3 is 14 residues. CDR1 and CDR2 from the germline V gene are MNHEY and SMNVEV (reference sequence). The DNA for the CDR3 is TGTGCCAGCAGTTTGGGACAGGGTGGTGGAGAGCAGTACTTC. Translating gives CASSLGQGGGEQYF.

V is TRBV30 and J is TRBJ2-5, with D maybe TRBD1 (6 bases). The ends were cut back, 2 bases at V and 2 bases at J, with 9 bases in the middle. The CDR3 is 13 residues long. Germline assignment: CDR1 GTSNPN and CDR2 SVGIG (reference sequence). Here the CDR3 reads CAWSSRGQETQYF. Written as DNA, the CDR3 is TGTGCCTGGAGTAGCAGGGGTCAAGAGACCCAGTACTTC.

The chain recombines TRBV30 with TRBJ2-3, with TRBD2 matching over 14 bases. This CDR3 is 17 amino acids long. Germline CDR1 GTSNPN, CDR2 SVGIG (reference sequence). Trimming took 5 bases from V and 4 from J; bases not matched to a gene: 11. CDR3 coding DNA: TGTGCCTGGGGGAGAAAGGGACTAGCGGGAGTCGCAGATACGCAGTATTTT. Translation gives CAWGRKGLAGVADTQYF.

This clone came up a few times. The chain combines TRBV29-1 with TRBJ1-1; TRBD1 agrees at 7 bases. The CDR3 runs 12 residues. J lost 5 bases, V lost 7 bases, and 7 bases had no gene match. CDR1 SQVTM and CDR2 ANQGSEA come from the germline V gene. The chain's CDR3 is CSADREGTEAFF. CDR3 nucleotides: TGCAGCGCCGACAGGGAGGGTACTGAAGCTTTCTTT.

This clone was picked up a small number of times. CDR3 in DNA: TGTGCCAGCAGCTCTGGGACAGTTCAAGAGACCCAGTACTTC. Translation: CASSSGTVQETQYF. The V call is TRBV7-2, the J call TRBJ2-5; 7 positions match TRBD1. Germline CDR1 and CDR2: SGHTA and FQGNSA. The CDR3 sequence is 14 residues long. With 4 bases clipped from V and 2 bases from J, the junction kept 4 bases outside the gene matches.

The V call is TRBV29-1, the J call TRBJ2-3, with D perhaps matching TRBD1 or TRBD2 (5 bases each). The germline V and J ends were trimmed by 6 bases and 2 bases, with 12 bases remaining between them. This CDR3 spans 13 amino acids. CDR1 SQVTM and CDR2 ANQGSEA come from the germline V gene. CDR3 DNA: TGCAGCGTGAGGGGTTTTGACACAGATACGCAGTATTTT. Amino acids: CSVRGFDTDTQYF.

The chain combines TRBV9 with TRBJ1-5; D may be TRBD1 (5 bases). The CDR3 runs 17 residues. Trimming left V 0 bases short and J 2 bases short, with 15 bases between. Germline CDR1 and CDR2: SGDLS and YYNGEE. The CDR3 here is CASSVGQGLTGNQPQHF. CDR3 nucleotides: TGTGCCAGCAGCGTAGGTCAGGGCCTGACGGGCAATCAGCCCCAGCATTTT.

V usage is TRBV10-3 and J usage is TRBJ2-5; D may be TRBD1 (5 bases). The CDR3 consists of 11 residues. Germline V lookup: CDR1 ENHRY, CDR2 SYGVKD. The V end lost 10 bases, the J end lost 5 bases, and 11 bases lay between the germline ends. The CDR3 sequence: CASRVGETQYF. The DNA for the CDR3 is TGTGCCAGCAGGGTCGGGGAGACCCAGTACTTC.